These 10 T cell receptor beta chains came from one sample sequenced in a study of neurological immune-mediated disorders. TCRdb analysed the 5' RACE reads with MiXCR anew, one entry per CDR3 protein. The sample yields under 60,000 distinct CDR3 sequences, about 25% seen once. The sequenced sample was PBMCs. The receptors were sampled from a woman in her seventies in good health.

This chain joins TRBV19 and TRBJ1-4; D is undetermined. Trimming shortened V by 6 bases and J by 8 bases, and 16 bases separated the two germline ends. The CDR3 spans 14 residues. The V gene's germline CDR1 is LNHDA and CDR2 SQIVND (reference sequence). CDR3 in DNA: TGTGCCAGTAGGACCCCGACCGCTGGCGAAAAACTGTTTTTT. The encoded protein is CASRTPTAGEKLFF.

The table lists this clonotype with many counts. V and J are TRBV2 and TRBJ1-5; D not resolved. This CDR3 has 13 amino acids. V was trimmed by 1 base and J by 4 bases, leaving 5 bases between them. From germline, CDR1 is SNHLY and CDR2 FYNNEI. CDR3 loop: CASSEGGNQPQHF. The CDR3 DNA is TGTGCCAGCAGTGAAGGGGGTAATCAGCCCCAGCATTTT.

This clonotype has at least ten counts. V and J are TRBV5-1 and TRBJ2-3; D gene ambiguous. The germline CDR1 and CDR2 sequences are SGHRS and YFSETQ. V lost 4 bases and J 5 bases, leaving 11 bases between the germline ends. This CDR3 contains 13 residues. This CDR3 reads CASSAWVEDTQYF. CDR3 nucleotide sequence: TGCGCCAGCAGCGCATGGGTGGAAGATACGCAGTATTTT.

This clonotype was observed at least ten times. The chain combines TRBV27 with TRBJ2-2; D possibly corresponds to TRBD1 (6 bases). The V and J ends lost 8 bases and 4 bases respectively, with 23 bases between them. This CDR3 comprises 17 residues. Germline V gene sequence: CDR1 MNHEY, CDR2 SMNVEV (reference sequence). CDR3 protein: CASRTHGRGRVTGELFF. CDR3 sequence (DNA): TGTGCCAGCCGGACGCATGGCAGGGGACGGGTCACCGGGGAGCTGTTTTTT.

In this sample, this clonotype turned up many times. Written as DNA, the CDR3 is TGTGCCAGCAGCCAACCCGCTACCTCCTACAATGAGCAGTTCTTC. Translated, it gives CASSQPATSYNEQFF. The rearrangement links TRBV14 to TRBJ2-1; D not resolved. Germline CDR1 SGHDN, CDR2 FVKESK. The CDR3 runs 15 residues. Trimming removed 2 bases from V and 0 bases from J, with 8 bases in between.

This clonotype has ten or more counts. The V call is TRBV3-1, the J call TRBJ2-7; the D is unclear. Germline assignment: CDR1 LGHDT and CDR2 YNNKEL (reference sequence). V was clipped by 4 bases and J by 2 bases, with 9 bases between them. This CDR3 is 13 amino acids long. The chain's CDR3 is CASSPLGTYEQYF. The CDR3 region has the DNA TGTGCCAGCAGCCCCTTAGGGACCTACGAGCAGTACTTC.

This chain uses TRBV7-9 with TRBJ2-5, with D perhaps TRBD1 (6 bases). The V gene lost 4 bases and the J gene lost 3 bases, with 18 bases spanning the gap. CDR1 is SEHNR, CDR2 FQNEAQ, per germline (reference sequence). The CDR3 contains 16 residues. The CDR3 here is CASSSRSAGAEETQYF. CDR3 nucleotides: TGTGCCAGCAGCTCTCGATCTGCAGGGGCAGAAGAGACCCAGTACTTC.

The chain is built from TRBV7-2 and TRBJ2-7; either TRBD1 or TRBD2 may fit D (5 bases each). This CDR3 comprises 15 residues. Germline V gene lookup returns CDR1 SGHTA and CDR2 FQGNSA. V shed 2 bases and J shed 5 bases, with 16 bases lying between them. The CDR3: CASSLPLGVSDEQYF. Here the CDR3 DNA reads TGTGCCAGCAGCTTACCACTGGGGGTCTCGGACGAGCAGTACTTC.

V gene TRBV15 combines with J gene TRBJ2-3; weak D call: TRBD2 (5 bases). This CDR3 has 17 amino acids. Trimming stripped 0 bases from V and 3 bases from J, with 16 bases between. Germline lookup yields CDR1 LNHNV and CDR2 YYDKDF (reference sequence). Here the CDR3 DNA reads TGTGCCACCAGCAGAGATCTCCGGGGAGCCGGTACAGATACGCAGTATTTT. It yields the protein CATSRDLRGAGTDTQYF.

At least ten counts were recorded for this clonotype. V and J are TRBV7-6 and TRBJ2-2, with 8 bases identical to TRBD2. Germline CDR1 is SGHVS and CDR2 is FNYEAQ. CDR3 length: 16 residues. V gave up 7 bases and J gave up 7 bases; unmatched junction bases: 14. The CDR3 sequence is CASKSNSGSRGGELFF. The DNA of the CDR3 is TGTGCCAGCAAGTCGAACAGCGGGAGCCGCGGCGGGGAGCTGTTTTTT. Drawing the rest from reference TRBV7-6 and TRBJ2-2, the complete variable domain is GAGVSQSPRYKVTKRGQDVALRCDPISGHVSLYWYRQALGQGPEFLTYFNYEAQQDKSGLPNDRFSAERPEGSISTLTIQRTEQRDSAMYRCASKSNSGSRGGELFFGEGSRLTVL.